What follows are 21 T cell receptor beta chains derived from one specimen sequenced in a study of control samples from healthy donors and cancer patients. The assay was immunoSEQ multiplex PCR, and TCRdb's table has in-frame clones only and misses some. The sample holds around 100,000 clones; roughly 87% are singletons and the top ten take 18%. The sequenced sample consisted of blood. Receptors were obtained from a woman between 45 and 65 years old in good health.

The V and J genes are TRBV9 and TRBJ2-5; TRBD2 might be the D (6 bases). CDR3 length equals 13 residues. Germline V gene data show CDR1 as SGDLS and CDR2 as YYNGEE. V was pared by 5 bases and J by 7 bases, with 15 bases between. In DNA, the CDR3 is TGTGCCAGCAGGGGGGGAGGTACTGCGACCCAGTACTTC. Translating it yields CASRGGGTATQYF.

The chain joins TRBV7-2 to TRBJ2-7; D is undetermined. The CDR3 sequence is 14 residues long. The V gene's germline CDR1 is SGHTA and CDR2 FQGNSA. V was clipped by 6 bases and J by 4 bases, with 16 bases between them. CDR3 sequence (DNA): TGTGCCAGCAGTACTGGGGTGTGGGCTTACGAGCAGTACGTC. Amino acids: CASSTGVWAYEQYV.

The chain recombines TRBV5-1 with TRBJ2-7, with a weak D call TRBD1 (6 bases). This CDR3 has 15 residues. The V gene's germline CDR1 is SGHRS and CDR2 YFSETQ. V lost 0 bases and J lost 2, with 12 bases in between. This chain's CDR3 is CASSLDRVVAYEQYF. CDR3 in DNA: TGCGCCAGCAGCTTGGACAGGGTGGTGGCCTACGAGCAGTACTTC.

Regarding this clone: At one of its ends the junction is not consistent with the germline gene, which may arise from a read error. The genes are TRBV18 and TRBJ1-3, with D hard to call. The CDR3 is made up of 13 amino acids. Germline CDR1 reads KGHSH; CDR2 reads LQKENI. CDR3 region: CTSSYGGENTIYF. Here the CDR3 DNA reads TGTACCAGCTCGTATGGTGGGGAAAACACCATATATTTT.

The chain employs TRBV4-1 and TRBJ2-1; unclear D gene. V was trimmed by 7 bases and J by 3 bases, leaving 19 bases between them. The CDR3 totals 16 residues. Looked up from germline, CDR1 is MGHRA and CDR2 is YSYEKL. The CDR3 bases are TGCGCCAGCAAGGGCGGTGTAGGTGGGGTCTACAATGAGCAGTTCTTC. Its protein is CASKGGVGGVYNEQFF.

The V gene is TRBV7-3, the J gene TRBJ1-2; TRBD1 agrees at 7 bases. The germline gives CDR1 SGHTA, CDR2 FQGTGA. The CDR3 is 16 residues long. The junction had 7 bases not matched to a gene; V was cut back by 0 bases and J by 3 bases. This CDR3 is CASSLTYRQGYYGYTF. CDR3 bases: TGTGCCAGCAGCTTAACATATCGACAGGGTTACTATGGCTACACCTTC.

This chain joins TRBV15 and TRBJ2-5; perhaps TRBD1 as D (5 bases). From germline, CDR1 is LNHNV and CDR2 YYDKDF (reference sequence). The V end lost 1 base, the J end lost 7 bases, and 13 bases lay between the germline ends. The CDR3 length is 14 residues. CDR3 protein: CATSRVGPGMTQYF. The CDR3 DNA is TGTGCCACCAGCAGAGTGGGCCCAGGGATGACCCAGTACTTC.

In this sample, this clone turned up once. This chain links TRBV19 with TRBJ1-3; weak D call: TRBD1 (5 bases). The CDR3 is 17 residues long. Germline V gene sequence: CDR1 LNHDA, CDR2 SQIVND (reference sequence). V shed 6 bases and J shed 0 bases, with 18 bases lying between them. The CDR3 nucleotides are TGTGCCAGTAGGTCGACAGTACCCTCCCTCTCTGGAAACACCATATATTTT. This translates into CASRSTVPSLSGNTIYF.

The J gene is TRBJ1-1, the V gene TRBV18; unclear D gene. Trimming shortened V by 4 bases and J by 1 base, and 13 bases separated the two germline ends. Germline-derived CDR1 and CDR2 are KGHSH and LQKENI. This CDR3 has 15 residues. CDR3 loop: CASSREGIQNTEAFF. The DNA of the CDR3 is TGTGCCAGCTCACGTGAGGGTATACAGAACACTGAAGCTTTCTTT.

The CDR3 is CASSQVTGRGRALHF. The CDR3 DNA follows: TGTGCCAGCAGCCAGGTGACAGGGAGGGGCCGGGCCCTCCACTTT. The chain employs TRBV3-1 (or the pseudogene TRBV3-2) and TRBJ1-6, with TRBD1 matching 7 bases. Germline CDR1 reads LGHDT; CDR2 reads YNNKEL (reference sequence). Trimming cost V 3 bases and J 14 bases; bases outside gene matches: 13. The CDR3 loop spans 15 amino acids.

This clone occurred a few times. The chain couples TRBV6-2 or TRBV6-3 to TRBJ2-7; 12 bases align to TRBD2. The germline V gene encodes CDR1 MNHEY and CDR2 SVGEGT. J gave up 1 base and V 5 bases, and 3 bases lay outside the gene matches. This CDR3 has 15 amino acids. The CDR3 loop reads CASSHLAGGSYEQYV. DNA of the CDR3: TGTGCCAGCAGTCACCTAGCGGGAGGGTCCTACGAGCAGTACGTC.

This chain links TRBV11-2 with TRBJ2-2; D call uncertain. Trimming shortened V by 3 bases and J by 6 bases, and 14 bases separated the two germline ends. CDR3 length equals 15 residues. Germline loops: CDR1 SGHAT, CDR2 FQNNGV. The CDR3 loop reads CASSFVHMDSGELFF. In nucleotides, the CDR3 is TGTGCCAGCAGCTTTGTACATATGGATTCCGGGGAGCTGTTTTTT.

This clone appeared once. This sequence joins TRBV9 and TRBJ2-7; perhaps TRBD2 as D (6 bases). Between the trimmed V and J ends, which lost 4 bases and 4 bases, there was a span of 15 bases. CDR3 length: 14 residues. Germline V gives CDR1 SGDLS, CDR2 YYNGEE. The CDR3, as DNA: TGTGCCAGCAGCCCGGGAGCCGCCCCTTACGAGCAGTACGTC. Residues: CASSPGAAPYEQYV.

The chain couples TRBV30 to TRBJ1-4; D is perhaps TRBD1 (5 bases). Trimming shortened V by 4 bases and J by 5 bases, and 14 bases separated the two germline ends. The CDR3 contains 14 residues. Germline V gives CDR1 GTSNPN, CDR2 SVGIG (reference sequence). Here the CDR3 reads CAWNLQVNNEKLFF. CDR3 in DNA: TGTGCCTGGAACTTACAGGTGAACAATGAAAAACTGTTTTTT.

This clone showed up just once. V is TRBV7-9 and J is TRBJ1-1; D is undetermined. The germline CDR1 and CDR2 sequences are SEHNR and FQNEAQ (reference sequence). V lost 3 bases, J lost 4 bases, and 6 bases lay in between. This CDR3 region has 12 residues. The DNA for the CDR3 is TGTGCCAGCAGCTTTCAAAGCACTGAAGCTTTCTTT. As protein: CASSFQSTEAFF.

V and J are TRBV29-1 and TRBJ2-1; the D gene is possibly TRBD1 (6 bases). There are 12 residues in the CDR3. The V and J ends lost 7 bases and 8 bases respectively, with 15 bases between them. From germline, CDR1 is SQVTM and CDR2 ANQGSEA. CDR3 coding DNA: TGCAGCGCCCAAACAGGGTACGATGAGCAGTTCTTC. This translates into CSAQTGYDEQFF.

The gene calls are TRBV9 and TRBJ1-4; TRBD1 matches 7 bases. The CDR3 sequence is 18 residues long. In germline, CDR1 is SGDLS, CDR2 YYNGEE. Germline trimming cut 1 base from V and 4 bases from J; bases unmatched to any gene: 13. The CDR3 protein is CASSVSLPDRAHNEKLFF. DNA for the CDR3: TGTGCCAGCAGCGTAAGTCTACCCGACAGGGCGCATAATGAAAAACTGTTTTTT.

The chain uses TRBV25-1 and TRBJ1-1, with D hard to call. V dropped 6 bases and J dropped 5 bases, with 13 bases sitting between them. The germline V gene has CDR1 MGHDK and CDR2 SYGVNS. This CDR3 has 13 residues. For the CDR3, the DNA is TGTGCCAGCAGCCAGCCCAGCGGGACTGAAGCTTTCTTT. Translating it yields CASSQPSGTEAFF.

The chain combines TRBV4-1 with TRBJ1-5, with a tentative D call TRBD1 (5 bases). In germline, CDR1 is MGHRA, CDR2 YSYEKL. Trimming cost V 5 bases and J 5 bases, with 13 bases left between them. The CDR3 has 14 residues. CDR3 nucleotides: TGCGCCAGCAGCGTCAAAGGGGAAGATCAGCCCCAGCATTTT. It is translated as CASSVKGEDQPQHF.

This clone was seen just once. The chain uses TRBV18 and TRBJ2-1; D ambiguous. The CDR3 runs 13 residues. V was cut by 3 bases and J by 5 bases, with 8 bases left in between. Germline V gene lookup returns CDR1 KGHSH and CDR2 LQKENI. As DNA, the CDR3 is TGTGCCAGCTCACCGACCCTTGACAATGAGCAGTTCTTC. This gives the protein CASSPTLDNEQFF.

This chain connects TRBV19 to TRBJ1-1; 9 positions match TRBD1. The CDR3 has 16 amino acids. J lost 3 bases, V lost 5 bases, and 10 bases had no gene match. The germline V gene has CDR1 LNHDA and CDR2 SQIVND (reference sequence). The CDR3 loop reads CASSPPNRGLYTEAFF. The CDR3 DNA sequence: TGTGCCAGTAGTCCCCCAAACAGGGGGCTTTACACTGAAGCTTTCTTT.